Listed below are T cell receptor beta chains from one sample, sequenced in a study of cytomegalovirus exposure and HLA in healthy donors. The repertoire was sequenced with immunoSEQ multiplex PCR; TCRdb's copy has only in-frame clones and lacks some. The sample contains 90,000 to 140,000 clones, approximately 72% of which appear only once. Material for sequencing was PBMCs. The receptor set was obtained from a man aged 25 to 40 in good health and CMV-seronegative. The CDR3 runs from the conserved cysteine through the conserved F or W. D genes are given only for firm matches. Expanded clones are given a class, and other clones once, few, many or no size at all.

v_call	j_call	d_call	clone_size	cdr3_aa	cdr3_nt
TRBV19	TRBJ2-5	TRBD1	.	CATLNRGPYQETQYF	TGTGCCACCCTGAACAGGGGACCGTACCAAGAGACCCAGTACTTC
TRBV9	TRBJ1-2	.	.	CASSPPAGFQGYTF	TGTGCCAGCAGCCCGCCCGCGGGGTTTCAGGGCTACACCTTC
TRBV5-1	TRBJ2-7	.	.	CASSSGTIREQYF	TGCGCCAGCAGCTCGGGGACAATTAGGGAGCAGTACTTC
TRBV13	TRBJ2-5	.	.	CASSLDTQETQYF	TGTGCCAGCAGCTTGGACACGCAAGAGACCCAGTACTTC
TRBV5-1	TRBJ2-2	.	.	CASSAGGLGTGELFF	TGCGCCAGCAGCGCTGGCGGATTGGGCACCGGGGAGCTGTTTTTT
TRBV27	TRBJ2-7	TRBD1	.	CASSLDRSSYEQYF	TGTGCCAGCAGCCTGGACAGGAGCTCCTACGAGCAGTACTTC
TRBV19	TRBJ1-5	.	.	CASSTGWTEYNQPQHF	TGTGCCAGTAGTACCGGTTGGACAGAATATAATCAGCCCCAGCATTTT
TRBV30	TRBJ2-2	TRBD2	.	CASLRAGAPTGELFF	TGTGCCTCTTTGAGAGCGGGAGCGCCCACCGGGGAGCTGTTTTTT
TRBV6-5	TRBJ2-3	.	.	CASSRGYSTDTQYF	TGTGCCAGCAGCCGCGGGTACAGCACAGATACGCAGTATTTT
TRBV27	TRBJ2-3	TRBD2	.	CASSFGSGGVGDTQYF	TGTGCCAGCAGTTTTGGTAGCGGGGGGGTCGGAGATACGCAGTATTTT
TRBV4-1	TRBJ1-1	TRBD1	once	CASSQLPGGQAFF	TGCGCCAGCAGCCAACTACCAGGGGGCCAAGCTTTCTTT
TRBV21-1	TRBJ2-7	.	.	CASSKDRGAHEQYF	TGTGCCAGCAGCAAGGACCGGGGGGCCCACGAGCAGTACTTC
TRBV30	TRBJ1-2	.	.	CAWSVQRTSYTF	TGTGCCTGGAGTGTCCAGCGGACGAGCTACACCTTC
TRBV4-2	TRBJ2-4	TRBD2	few	CASSQVDTIAGGPNIQYF	TGTGCCAGCAGCCAAGTCGATACCATAGCGGGGGGGCCGAACATTCAGTACTTC
TRBV15	TRBJ1-2	.	once	CATSSSSRGAEGYTF	TGTGCCACCAGCAGTAGTAGTCGGGGGGCGGAGGGCTACACCTTC
TRBV13	TRBJ2-5	.	.	CASSLGQQETQYF	TGTGCCAGCAGCTTAGGTCAGCAAGAGACCCAGTACTTC
TRBV30	TRBJ1-2	.	.	CAWLPDGPRGTYGYTF	TGTGCCTGGCTGCCCGATGGACCCAGGGGTACCTATGGCTACACCTTC
TRBV6-1	TRBJ1-5	TRBD1	.	CATADRVGKDQPQHF	TGTGCCACCGCGGACAGGGTAGGTAAGGATCAGCCCCAGCATTTT
TRBV7-2	TRBJ1-1	.	.	CASSPGTEAFF	TGTGCCAGCAGCCCCGGCACTGAAGCTTTCTTT
TRBV29-1	TRBJ1-1	.	few	CSVEKGGRTEAFF	TGCAGCGTTGAAAAGGGGGGGAGGACTGAAGCTTTCTTT
TRBV10-2	TRBJ2-5	.	.	CASARVEYQETQYF	TGCGCCAGCGCCAGGGTCGAGTACCAAGAGACCCAGTACTTC
TRBV9	TRBJ2-1	.	.	CASSVLDTNEQFF	TGTGCCAGCAGCGTATTGGACACCAATGAGCAGTTCTTC
TRBV29-1	TRBJ2-7	.	.	CSVEGGNQIYEQYF	TGCAGCGTTGAAGGGGGCAATCAAATCTACGAGCAGTACTTC
TRBV5-1	TRBJ1-4	TRBD1	.	CASSSTGVHNEKLFF	TGCGCCAGCAGCTCCACAGGGGTTCATAATGAAAAACTGTTTTTT
TRBV7-8	TRBJ2-7	TRBD2	.	CASSSGTSGPYEQYF	TGTGCCAGCAGCTCCGGGACTAGCGGACCCTACGAGCAGTACTTC
TRBV21-1	TRBJ1-5	.	.	CASSKGLGQPQHF	TGTGCCAGCAGCAAAGGGCTCGGGCAGCCCCAGCATTTT
TRBV7-9	TRBJ1-6	.	once	CASSNISPLHF	TGTGCCAGCAGCAATATTTCACCCCTCCACTTT
TRBV5-8	TRBJ2-7	TRBD1	.	CASSPMRDRGAEEQYF	TGTGCCAGCAGCCCCATGCGGGACAGGGGAGCTGAGGAGCAGTACTTC
TRBV11-2	TRBJ1-5	.	.	CASSQQTESNQPQHF	TGTGCCAGCAGCCAGCAGACAGAAAGCAATCAGCCCCAGCATTTT
TRBV28	TRBJ2-7	TRBD1	.	CASRPRTGSSSYEQYF	TGTGCCAGCAGGCCCCGGACAGGGAGCTCCTCCTACGAGCAGTACTTC
TRBV15	TRBJ2-3	TRBD2	.	CATSDSGGALDTQYF	TGTGCCACGTCAGATAGCGGGGGGGCCTTAGATACGCAGTATTTT
TRBV15	TRBJ2-3	TRBD1	.	CATSPGQGINTQYF	TGTGCCACCAGTCCGGGACAGGGAATAAATACGCAGTATTTT
TRBV5-4	TRBJ2-5	.	.	CASSPRTDQETQYF	TGTGCCAGCAGCCCTAGGACAGATCAAGAGACCCAGTACTTC
TRBV15	TRBJ1-1	.	.	CATSTQENTEAFF	TGTGCCACCAGCACACAGGAGAACACTGAAGCTTTCTTT
TRBV7-8	TRBJ1-5	.	.	CASSHTRGSNQPQHF	TGTGCCAGCAGCCACACCAGGGGTAGCAATCAGCCCCAGCATTTT
TRBV5-1	TRBJ2-5	TRBD2	.	CASSLVPTSGGETQYF	TGCGCCAGCAGCTTGGTCCCCACTAGCGGGGGGGAGACCCAGTACTTC
TRBV2	TRBJ1-1	.	.	CASSFLENTEAFF	TGTGCCAGCAGCTTCCTAGAGAACACTGAAGCTTTCTTT
TRBV5-1	TRBJ2-7	.	.	CASSAGPPYEQYF	TGCGCCAGCAGCGCGGGACCGCCCTACGAGCAGTACTTC
TRBV19	TRBJ2-7	TRBD1	.	CASSTGTGLYEQYF	TGTGCCAGTAGTACCGGGACAGGGTTATACGAGCAGTACTTC
TRBV13	TRBJ2-1	.	once	CASSILDEQFF	TGTGCCAGCAGCATCCTCGATGAGCAGTTCTTC
TRBV2	TRBJ2-2	TRBD1	.	CASRTGAGLSGELFF	TGTGCCAGCAGGACAGGGGCGGGACTCTCCGGGGAGCTGTTTTTT
TRBV6-1	TRBJ1-5	TRBD1	few	CGSAGQGDQPQHF	TGTGGCTCGGCGGGACAGGGCGATCAGCCCCAGCATTTT
TRBV27	TRBJ2-3	TRBD2	.	CASTEFASSGGNTDTQYF	TGTGCCAGCACCGAGTTCGCCTCTAGCGGGGGGAACACAGATACGCAGTATTTT
TRBV7-9	TRBJ1-5	TRBD1	.	CASSPQGFQPQHF	TGTGCCAGCAGCCCACAGGGGTTTCAGCCCCAGCATTTT
TRBV6-5	TRBJ1-5	TRBD1	few	CASSWTGVNQPQHF	TGTGCCAGCAGTTGGACAGGGGTGAATCAGCCCCAGCATTTT
TRBV6-1	TRBJ1-6	TRBD1	.	CASSEPYSRDRQLGSLHF	TGTGCCAGCAGTGAACCCTACTCCCGGGACAGACAACTAGGGTCCCTCCACTTT
TRBV30	TRBJ2-1	TRBD2	.	CAWMFGLAGEEQFF	TGTGCCTGGATGTTCGGGTTAGCGGGAGAAGAGCAGTTCTTC
TRBV11-2	TRBJ2-7	.	.	CASSLDHFGQHSYEQYF	TGTGCCAGCAGCTTAGATCACTTCGGACAGCACTCCTACGAGCAGTACTTC
TRBV19	TRBJ1-5	.	.	CASSREDYSQPQHF	TGTGCCAGTAGTAGGGAGGATTATTCCCAGCCCCAGCATTTT
TRBV5-5	TRBJ1-1	TRBD1	few	CASSKETGIRTTEAFF	TGTGCCAGCAGCAAAGAGACAGGGATTCGAACCACTGAAGCTTTCTTT
TRBV6-1	TRBJ2-7	TRBD2	few	CASSGSSGAGYEQYF	TGTGCCAGCAGTGGGTCAAGCGGGGCAGGCTACGAGCAGTACTTC
TRBV7-8	TRBJ1-1	.	few	CASSFLGGTNAEAFF	TGTGCCAGCAGCTTCCTCGGGGGGACGAACGCTGAAGCTTTCTTT
TRBV7-9	TRBJ1-3	.	.	CASSSTLLSWASGNTIYF	TGTGCCAGCAGCTCTACCCTCTTGTCTTGGGCGTCTGGAAACACCATATATTTT
TRBV28	TRBJ1-1	.	.	CASSFFRGRGEAFF	TGTGCCAGCAGTTTCTTCAGGGGCAGGGGTGAAGCTTTCTTT
TRBV5-1	TRBJ2-5	TRBD2	.	CASSQGLAGHQETQYF	TGCGCCAGCAGCCAGGGACTAGCGGGGCACCAAGAGACCCAGTACTTC
TRBV18	TRBJ2-3	.	.	CASSRGRDPDTQYF	TGTGCCAGCTCACGGGGCAGAGATCCAGATACGCAGTATTTT
TRBV9	TRBJ2-2	TRBD1	.	CASSVVRDSAGELFF	TGTGCCAGCAGCGTAGTTCGGGACAGCGCCGGGGAGCTGTTTTTT
TRBV6-5	TRBJ1-2	TRBD1	few	CASSPTGVNYGYTF	TGTGCCAGCAGTCCGACAGGGGTTAACTATGGCTACACCTTC
TRBV27	TRBJ2-7	.	.	CASSFNGVGYEQYF	TGTGCCAGCAGTTTTAATGGAGTCGGCTACGAGCAGTACTTC